The source of this T cell receptor (beta chain) is a study of shared clonotypes between healthy human individuals. Germline assignment: CDR1 PRHDT and CDR2 FYEKMQ (reference sequence). The CDR3 runs to 13 residues. Study-level findings and limits: Despite large depth, rarefaction showed incomplete sorted-subset sequencing.

This clone showed up just a few times. As yet, its antigen is unknown. In the original workflow: Filtering of immunoSEQ junctional sequences could not match full-length read filtering. Method: immunoSEQ multiplex PCR; TCRdb's copy keeps in-frame clones and lacks some. The V and J calls and clone size come from that table; D and trimming were worked out from the DNA. This sample has about 700,000 clones; roughly 70% occur once, and the top ten carry 1.7%. The V and J genes are TRBV13 and TRBJ2-5, with D uncertain. The J call may be mistaken, given a closer DNA end match to TRBJ2-7. Input material: memory CD4+ T cells sorted from blood. Stated subset: CD45RA-negative fraction. The clonotype was recovered from a woman under 40 in good health. The CDR3 protein is CASSLGVGYEQYF. In nucleotides, the CDR3 is TGTGCCAGCAGCTTAGGGGTGGGCTACGAGCAGTACTTC.